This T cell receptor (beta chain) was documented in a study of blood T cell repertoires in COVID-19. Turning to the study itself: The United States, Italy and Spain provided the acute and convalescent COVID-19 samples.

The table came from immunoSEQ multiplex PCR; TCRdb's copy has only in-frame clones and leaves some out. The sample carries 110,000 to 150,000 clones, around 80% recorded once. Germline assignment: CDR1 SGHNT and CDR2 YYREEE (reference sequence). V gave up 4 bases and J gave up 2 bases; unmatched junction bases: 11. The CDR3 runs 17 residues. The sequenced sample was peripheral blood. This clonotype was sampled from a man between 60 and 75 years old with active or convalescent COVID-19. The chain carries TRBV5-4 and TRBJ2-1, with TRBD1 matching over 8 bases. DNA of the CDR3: TGTGCCAGCAGCACGGTAGGGACAGGTCTTCCCTACAATGAGCAGTTCTTC. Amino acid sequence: CASSTVGTGLPYNEQFF.